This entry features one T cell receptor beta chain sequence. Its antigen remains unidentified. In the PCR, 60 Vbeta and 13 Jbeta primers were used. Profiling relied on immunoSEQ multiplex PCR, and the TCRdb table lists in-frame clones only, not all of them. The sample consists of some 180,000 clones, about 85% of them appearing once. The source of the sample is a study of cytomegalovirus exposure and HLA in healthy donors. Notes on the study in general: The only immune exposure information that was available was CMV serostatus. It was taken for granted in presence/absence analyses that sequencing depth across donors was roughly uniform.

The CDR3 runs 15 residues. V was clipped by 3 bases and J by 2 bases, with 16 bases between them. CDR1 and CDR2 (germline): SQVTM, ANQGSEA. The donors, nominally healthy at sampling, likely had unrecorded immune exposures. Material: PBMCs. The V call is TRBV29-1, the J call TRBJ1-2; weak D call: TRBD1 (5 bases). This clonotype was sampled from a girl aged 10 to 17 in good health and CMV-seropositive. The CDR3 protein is CSVDRANHLNYGYTF. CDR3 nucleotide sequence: TGCAGCGTTGACAGGGCCAATCACCTCAACTATGGCTACACCTTC.